The clone carrying this TCR beta chain came up many times. Antigen: not known. The sample comes from a study of T-cell memory formation after mild COVID-19. Study overall: TCR clusters largely stayed donor specific.

Each CDR3 protein is one row after TCRdb ran MiXCR on the 5' RACE reads. The data show 25,000 or so distinct CDR3 sequences, with about 7.4% seen just once and over 12% held by the top ten. The CDR3 sequence is 15 residues long. Germline-derived CDR1 and CDR2 are SGHRS and YFSETQ. Trimming took off 0 bases at V and 2 bases at J, with 12 bases between the two ends. Study-level findings and limits: Later expanders leaned toward CD4+, whereas clones contracting from day 15 to 85 were balanced CD4/CD8. CD4+ contracting clones lay mainly in CM and EM, CD8+ ones in EMRA.

Source material: PBMCs or a T cell subset sorted from them (not recorded which). The origin of this receptor is an adult woman who had mild COVID-19 (a few samples of this study predate the infection). Cell type and time point are not known. V gene TRBV5-1 combines with J gene TRBJ2-7, with D perhaps matching TRBD1 (5 bases). CDR3 DNA: TGCGCCAGCAGCTTGGCCGGAGACAGACCCTACGAGCAGTACTTC. This codes for CASSLAGDRPYEQYF.